This is a list of T cell receptor beta chains from one sample in a study of blood T cell repertoires in COVID-19. Using immunoSEQ multiplex PCR, the repertoire was profiled, and TCRdb retains in-frame clones only, with some absent. The table lists fewer than 200,000 clones, 65% to 85% of them singletons. Specimen: peripheral blood. Receptors originate from a man between 70 and 80 years old with active or convalescent COVID-19. Each CDR3 is given with its conserved first and last residue. D genes are given only for firm matches. Some rows have no size entry. The others give once, few or many, or a class for an expanded clone.

V gene	clone size	J gene	D gene	CDR3 DNA	CDR3 protein
TRBV7-3	.	TRBJ2-3	TRBD2	TGTGCCAGCAGCTCCGGGACTAGCGGGAGGGGTACGCAGTATTTT	CASSSGTSGRGTQYF
TRBV7-2	.	TRBJ1-1	.	TGTGCCAGCAGCCAGGGCCATCTTAACACTGAAGCTTTCTTT	CASSQGHLNTEAFF
TRBV7-2	.	TRBJ2-7	.	TGTGCCAGCAGCTTACAGGTCCGCCTAGAGCAGTACTTC	CASSLQVRLEQYF
TRBV6-5	.	TRBJ2-1	TRBD1	TGTGCCAGCAGGCTACAGGGGGCCGCGGATGAGCAGTTCTTC	CASRLQGAADEQFF
TRBV27	.	TRBJ2-5	.	TGTGCCAGCAGTTTATACGGTCAAGAGACCCAGTACTTC	CASSLYGQETQYF
TRBV29-1	once	TRBJ1-4	.	TGCAGCGTGGCCGGGGGGGCTGGTGAAAAACTGTTTTTT	CSVAGGAGEKLFF
TRBV10-2	.	TRBJ2-7	.	TGCGCCAGCAGACTTGACAGGGGAGGGTCCTACGAGCAGTACTTC	CASRLDRGGSYEQYF
TRBV28	.	TRBJ1-5	.	TGTGCCAGCAGTTTAGCAGGGCAGCCCCAGCATTTT	CASSLAGQPQHF
TRBV19	.	TRBJ1-5	.	TGTGCCAGTAGCCTACCGGGACTTAGCAATCAGCCCCAGCATTTT	CASSLPGLSNQPQHF
TRBV7-8	.	TRBJ1-1	.	TGTGCCAGCAGCAGCGCCCGCGGGGCTGAAGCTTTCTTT	CASSSARGAEAFF
TRBV5-1	.	TRBJ2-5	TRBD1	TGCGCCAGCAGCCAAAGGTTCAGGACAGGGCTACTCCAAGAGACCCAGTACTTC	CASSQRFRTGLLQETQYF
TRBV5-1	.	TRBJ2-2	TRBD1	TGCGCCAGCAGCTTAAGGCGGACAGGGCGGAACACCGGGGAGCTGTTTTTT	CASSLRRTGRNTGELFF
TRBV10-3	.	TRBJ1-5	.	TGTGCCATCAGTGATCATCCAGGGGAGGGTCAGCCCCAGCATTTT	CAISDHPGEGQPQHF
TRBV9	.	TRBJ2-1	TRBD2	TGTGCCAGCAGCGTGGGAGGGCCGGATGAGCAGTTCTTC	CASSVGGPDEQFF
TRBV7-8	.	TRBJ2-5	.	TGTGCCAGCAGCCGAGGGCGGCAAGAGACCCAGTACTTC	CASSRGRQETQYF
TRBV5-1	once	TRBJ2-4	TRBD1	TGCGCCACCCGGCGGGACAGGGGAGACATTCAGTACTTC	CATRRDRGDIQYF
TRBV30	.	TRBJ1-1	TRBD1	TGTGCCTGGAGTCCACGGACAGGGGGGGGAAACACTGAAGCTTTCTTT	CAWSPRTGGGNTEAFF
TRBV11-2	once	TRBJ1-2	.	TGTGCCAGCAGCTTCGGGAGCCGAATGGGCGGCTACACCTTC	CASSFGSRMGGYTF
TRBV29-1	.	TRBJ2-3	TRBD2	TGCAGCGTCCGGGACTACCGCACAGATACGCAGTATTTT	CSVRDYRTDTQYF
TRBV6-2/TRBV6-3	.	TRBJ1-5	TRBD1	TGTGCCAGCAGTTACTCAGGGGGCGTTCAGCCCCAGCATTTT	CASSYSGGVQPQHF
TRBV30	.	TRBJ1-4	.	TGTGCCTGGACAGTGAAACAGGGTGGGGAAAAACTGTTTTTT	CAWTVKQGGEKLFF
TRBV5-4	.	TRBJ2-3	.	TGTGCCAGCAGCCCCGAGCTCACAGATACGCAGTATTTT	CASSPELTDTQYF
TRBV6-5	.	TRBJ1-5	TRBD1	TGTGCCAGCAGTTCGCGGACAGGAGGGCAGCCCCAGCATTTT	CASSSRTGGQPQHF
TRBV6-4	.	TRBJ1-1	.	TGTGCCAGCAGGGTAGGGTTGGGGAGCACTGAAGCTTTCTTT	CASRVGLGSTEAFF
TRBV5-5	.	TRBJ2-1	.	TGTGCCAGCCCGACCCTAGAGGGAGCCTACAATGAGCAGTTCTTC	CASPTLEGAYNEQFF
TRBV2	few	TRBJ1-1	TRBD1	TGTGCCAGCAGGAAGGACAGGGAGAACACTGAAGCTTTCTTT	CASRKDRENTEAFF